This T cell receptor (beta chain) was documented in a study of blood T cell repertoires in COVID-19. Clones were read by immunoSEQ multiplex PCR, and TCRdb kept only the in-frame ones, dropping some. The sample has hundreds of thousands of clones, 88% seen once. The receptor was isolated from a woman between 50 and 59 years old with COVID-19, enrolled during active disease. Sequencing was performed on peripheral blood.

Here the CDR3 reads CASSEPRGRTEAFF. The CDR3 region has the DNA TGTGCCAGCAGTGAGCCCAGGGGGAGGACTGAAGCTTTCTTT. The rearrangement uses TRBV2 and TRBJ1-1, with TRBD1 identical over 7 bases. Germline CDR1 SNHLY, CDR2 FYNNEI. Trimming cost V 3 bases and J 5 bases; bases outside gene matches: 6. This CDR3 contains 14 residues.